The rows below give T cell receptor beta chains drawn from one sample of a study of shared clonotypes between healthy human individuals. Method: immunoSEQ multiplex PCR; TCRdb's copy keeps in-frame clones and lacks some. The data hold roughly 2.5 million clones, with roughly nine tenths observed a single time. Sequences were obtained from naive CD4+ T cells sorted from blood. Source of these receptors: a man younger than 30 in good health. Both conserved end residues are part of each CDR3. Each record gives: D gene, J gene, clone size, V gene, CDR3 protein, CDR3 DNA. A D gene is named only where the DNA matches it firmly. Size is stated for part of the rows, as once, few or many counts, or as a class when the clone is expanded.

d_call: TRBD1; j_call: TRBJ2-7; clone_size: once; v_call: TRBV7-8; cdr3_aa: CASSQERTGTYEQYF; cdr3_nt: TGTGCCAGCAGCCAAGAAAGGACAGGCACCTACGAGCAGTACTTC
d_call: -; j_call: TRBJ1-3; clone_size: -; v_call: TRBV7-2; cdr3_aa: CASSLAQSASGNTIYF; cdr3_nt: TGTGCCAGCAGCTTAGCGCAGTCAGCCTCTGGAAACACCATATATTTT
d_call: -; j_call: TRBJ2-7; clone_size: -; v_call: TRBV19; cdr3_aa: CASSIVGTETYEQYF; cdr3_nt: TGTGCCAGTAGTATAGTTGGTACAGAAACCTACGAGCAGTACTTC
d_call: TRBD2; j_call: TRBJ2-1; clone_size: -; v_call: TRBV6-1; cdr3_aa: CASSWRAGPYNEQFF; cdr3_nt: TGTGCCAGCAGTTGGCGAGCGGGGCCCTACAATGAGCAGTTCTTC
d_call: -; j_call: TRBJ1-1; clone_size: -; v_call: TRBV2; cdr3_aa: CASSSDRLNTEAFF; cdr3_nt: TGTGCCAGCAGTTCAGACAGGTTGAACACTGAAGCTTTCTTT
d_call: TRBD2; j_call: TRBJ2-1; clone_size: -; v_call: TRBV9; cdr3_aa: CASSVSSGTYNEQFF; cdr3_nt: TGTGCCAGCAGCGTATCTAGCGGGACCTACAATGAGCAGTTCTTC
d_call: TRBD2; j_call: TRBJ2-1; clone_size: -; v_call: TRBV4-3; cdr3_aa: CASSPSILTGGPNEQFF; cdr3_nt: TGCGCCAGCAGCCCCTCTATTCTTACGGGAGGGCCCAATGAGCAGTTCTTC
d_call: TRBD1; j_call: TRBJ1-1; clone_size: -; v_call: TRBV6-6; cdr3_aa: CASSLGTGGETEAFF; cdr3_nt: TGTGCCAGCAGTCTCGGGACAGGGGGCGAGACTGAAGCTTTCTTT
d_call: -; j_call: TRBJ2-7; clone_size: -; v_call: TRBV7-2; cdr3_aa: CASSPGLLPYEQYF; cdr3_nt: TGTGCCAGCAGCCCGGGACTTTTACCCTACGAGCAGTACTTC
d_call: TRBD1; j_call: TRBJ1-2; clone_size: few; v_call: TRBV18; cdr3_aa: CASSPFAIGGDGYTF; cdr3_nt: TGTGCCAGCTCACCATTCGCAATAGGGGGCGATGGCTACACCTTC
d_call: -; j_call: TRBJ2-2; clone_size: -; v_call: TRBV7-6; cdr3_aa: CASSLAGTVNTGELFF; cdr3_nt: TGTGCCAGCAGCTTAGCGGGGACGGTAAACACCGGGGAGCTGTTTTTT
d_call: -; j_call: TRBJ2-3; clone_size: -; v_call: TRBV25-1; cdr3_aa: CASSAGGADTQYF; cdr3_nt: TGTGCCAGCAGTGCTGGAGGGGCAGATACGCAGTATTTT
d_call: TRBD1; j_call: TRBJ2-5; clone_size: -; v_call: TRBV29-1; cdr3_aa: CSVDGRGTGRETQYF; cdr3_nt: TGCAGCGTTGATGGTCGCGGGACAGGGAGGGAGACCCAGTACTTC
d_call: TRBD1; j_call: TRBJ2-7; clone_size: -; v_call: TRBV30; cdr3_aa: CAWSVGTGPYEQYF; cdr3_nt: TGTGCCTGGAGTGTTGGGACAGGACCCTACGAGCAGTACTTC
d_call: -; j_call: TRBJ1-5; clone_size: -; v_call: TRBV5-1; cdr3_aa: CASSLTGNSNQPQHF; cdr3_nt: TGCGCCAGCAGCTTGACAGGGAATAGCAATCAGCCCCAGCATTTT
d_call: TRBD1; j_call: TRBJ2-1; clone_size: once; v_call: TRBV30; cdr3_aa: CAWSADRFDVFF; cdr3_nt: TGTGCCTGGAGCGCGGACAGGTTCGATGTGTTCTTC
d_call: -; j_call: TRBJ2-7; clone_size: -; v_call: TRBV6-1; cdr3_aa: CARFVVSSYEQYF; cdr3_nt: TGTGCCAGATTCGTCGTCAGTTCCTACGAGCAGTACTTC
d_call: TRBD1; j_call: TRBJ2-1; clone_size: -; v_call: TRBV6-6; cdr3_aa: CASSQGGTGKNEQFF; cdr3_nt: TGTGCCAGCAGTCAGGGAGGGACAGGGAAGAATGAGCAGTTCTTC
d_call: -; j_call: TRBJ1-1; clone_size: -; v_call: TRBV30; cdr3_aa: CASERGTEAFF; cdr3_nt: TGTGCCTCCGAACGGGGCACTGAAGCTTTCTTT
d_call: TRBD1; j_call: TRBJ1-1; clone_size: -; v_call: TRBV7-9; cdr3_aa: CASSLQGAVGTEAFF; cdr3_nt: TGTGCCAGCAGCTTACAGGGGGCGGTAGGCACTGAAGCTTTCTTT
d_call: -; j_call: TRBJ1-4; clone_size: -; v_call: TRBV6-1; cdr3_aa: CASGNEKLFF; cdr3_nt: TGTGCCAGCGGCAATGAAAAACTGTTTTTT
d_call: TRBD2; j_call: TRBJ2-1; clone_size: -; v_call: TRBV6-1; cdr3_aa: CASSEAFGGVNNEQFF; cdr3_nt: TGTGCCAGCAGTGAAGCGTTCGGGGGGGTGAACAATGAGCAGTTCTTC
d_call: -; j_call: TRBJ2-3; clone_size: -; v_call: TRBV28; cdr3_aa: CASSPGPVDTQYF; cdr3_nt: TGTGCCAGCAGTCCCGGGCCCGTAGATACGCAGTATTTT
d_call: -; j_call: TRBJ1-6; clone_size: -; v_call: TRBV5-4; cdr3_aa: CASSLGTTTNSPLHF; cdr3_nt: TGTGCCAGCAGCTTGGGGACCACCACGAATTCACCCCTCCACTTT
d_call: TRBD2; j_call: TRBJ2-3; clone_size: -; v_call: TRBV9; cdr3_aa: CASSVGAAGGRADTQYF; cdr3_nt: TGTGCCAGCAGCGTAGGTGCAGCGGGGGGGCGGGCAGATACGCAGTATTTT
d_call: TRBD2; j_call: TRBJ2-3; clone_size: -; v_call: TRBV11-2; cdr3_aa: CASSFAGERIADTQYF; cdr3_nt: TGTGCCAGCAGCTTCGCGGGAGAGAGAATTGCAGATACGCAGTATTTT
d_call: TRBD1; j_call: TRBJ1-5; clone_size: -; v_call: TRBV28; cdr3_aa: CASRYSGQGFNQPQHF; cdr3_nt: TGTGCCAGCAGATACTCGGGACAGGGCTTCAATCAGCCCCAGCATTTT
d_call: -; j_call: TRBJ2-5; clone_size: -; v_call: TRBV5-1; cdr3_aa: CASSLGEGPMETQYF; cdr3_nt: TGCGCCAGCAGCTTGGGGGAAGGGCCTATGGAGACCCAGTACTTC
d_call: TRBD2; j_call: TRBJ2-1; clone_size: once; v_call: TRBV19; cdr3_aa: CASSIGTSGRNEQFF; cdr3_nt: TGTGCCAGTAGTATCGGGACTAGCGGGAGGAATGAGCAGTTCTTC
d_call: -; j_call: TRBJ1-1; clone_size: -; v_call: TRBV2; cdr3_aa: CASTRYTEAFF; cdr3_nt: TGTGCCAGCACCCGATACACTGAAGCTTTCTTT
d_call: -; j_call: TRBJ1-1; clone_size: -; v_call: TRBV18; cdr3_aa: CASSPLMNTEAFF; cdr3_nt: TGTGCCAGCTCCCCCCTCATGAACACTGAAGCTTTCTTT
d_call: -; j_call: TRBJ1-1; clone_size: -; v_call: TRBV5-1; cdr3_aa: CASSRVRQGQLNTEAFF; cdr3_nt: TGCGCCAGCAGCCGGGTCAGACAAGGGCAACTGAACACTGAAGCTTTCTTT
d_call: TRBD1; j_call: TRBJ2-2; clone_size: -; v_call: TRBV5-1; cdr3_aa: CASSLRTGGTGELFF; cdr3_nt: TGCGCCAGCAGCCTCAGGACAGGGGGCACCGGGGAGCTGTTTTTT
d_call: -; j_call: TRBJ1-2; clone_size: -; v_call: TRBV7-9; cdr3_aa: CARGDYGGGYTF; cdr3_nt: TGTGCCAGAGGGGATTATGGAGGGGGCTACACCTTC
d_call: -; j_call: TRBJ2-7; clone_size: -; v_call: TRBV2; cdr3_aa: CASSRARRQYF; cdr3_nt: TGTGCCAGCAGTCGGGCTAGAAGGCAGTACTTC
d_call: -; j_call: TRBJ2-2; clone_size: -; v_call: TRBV5-1; cdr3_aa: CASSFGMEAGELFF; cdr3_nt: TGCGCCAGCAGCTTTGGTATGGAAGCCGGGGAGCTGTTTTTT
d_call: TRBD2; j_call: TRBJ2-3; clone_size: -; v_call: TRBV12-5; cdr3_aa: CASGLGASGTDTQYF; cdr3_nt: TGTGCTAGTGGTTTGGGGGCTAGCGGAACAGATACGCAGTATTTT
d_call: TRBD1; j_call: TRBJ2-7; clone_size: -; v_call: TRBV7-3; cdr3_aa: CASSSTGGSYEQYF; cdr3_nt: TGTGCCAGCAGCTCTACAGGGGGCTCTTACGAGCAGTACTTC
d_call: -; j_call: TRBJ1-3; clone_size: -; v_call: TRBV6-1; cdr3_aa: CASSEPRNTIYF; cdr3_nt: TGTGCCAGCAGTGAACCCCGAAACACCATATATTTT
d_call: TRBD1; j_call: TRBJ2-5; clone_size: -; v_call: TRBV7-9; cdr3_aa: CASSRDRGEETQYF; cdr3_nt: TGTGCCAGCAGCCGGGACAGGGGGGAGGAGACCCAGTACTTC
d_call: TRBD1; j_call: TRBJ2-1; clone_size: -; v_call: TRBV2; cdr3_aa: CASSDRQGRTYNEQFF; cdr3_nt: TGTGCCAGCAGTGATAGACAGGGAAGGACCTACAATGAGCAGTTCTTC
d_call: -; j_call: TRBJ2-2; clone_size: once; v_call: TRBV7-2; cdr3_aa: CASSRRDVGELFF; cdr3_nt: TGTGCCAGCAGCCGAAGGGACGTCGGGGAGCTGTTTTTT
d_call: TRBD1; j_call: TRBJ1-5; clone_size: -; v_call: TRBV9; cdr3_aa: CASSVGQGYQPQHF; cdr3_nt: TGTGCCAGCAGCGTAGGACAGGGGTATCAGCCCCAGCATTTT
d_call: TRBD2; j_call: TRBJ2-7; clone_size: -; v_call: TRBV6-5; cdr3_aa: CASKVASGNYEQYF; cdr3_nt: TGTGCCAGCAAGGTGGCTAGCGGAAACTACGAGCAGTACTTC
d_call: -; j_call: TRBJ1-5; clone_size: -; v_call: TRBV7-9; cdr3_aa: CASSLASGRMDQPQHF; cdr3_nt: TGTGCCAGCAGCTTAGCCTCCGGCAGGATGGATCAGCCCCAGCATTTT
d_call: TRBD2; j_call: TRBJ2-3; clone_size: -; v_call: TRBV19; cdr3_aa: CASQSAGGPTDTQYF; cdr3_nt: TGTGCCTCCCAGTCAGCGGGAGGGCCGACAGATACGCAGTATTTT
d_call: -; j_call: TRBJ1-1; clone_size: -; v_call: TRBV5-6; cdr3_aa: CASSLEVKNTEAFF; cdr3_nt: TGTGCCAGCAGCTTGGAGGTAAAGAACACTGAAGCTTTCTTT
d_call: -; j_call: TRBJ2-7; clone_size: -; v_call: TRBV7-2; cdr3_aa: CASSSIIPYEQYF; cdr3_nt: TGTGCCAGCAGCTCAATTATCCCCTACGAGCAGTACTTC
d_call: -; j_call: TRBJ2-1; clone_size: -; v_call: TRBV5-1; cdr3_aa: CASSLARGNEQFF; cdr3_nt: TGCGCCAGCAGCTTGGCTAGGGGTAATGAGCAGTTCTTC
d_call: -; j_call: TRBJ2-1; clone_size: -; v_call: TRBV30; cdr3_aa: CAWKRDTHNEQFF; cdr3_nt: TGTGCCTGGAAGCGGGACACCCACAATGAGCAGTTCTTC
d_call: -; j_call: TRBJ2-2; clone_size: -; v_call: TRBV5-1; cdr3_aa: CASSLANAGSGELFF; cdr3_nt: TGCGCCAGCAGCTTGGCCAATGCGGGATCCGGGGAGCTGTTTTTT
d_call: -; j_call: TRBJ1-2; clone_size: -; v_call: TRBV12-5; cdr3_aa: CASGLPGNHGYTF; cdr3_nt: TGTGCTAGTGGTTTACCAGGGAATCATGGCTACACCTTC
d_call: -; j_call: TRBJ2-3; clone_size: -; v_call: TRBV5-1; cdr3_aa: CASSKQWTDTQYF; cdr3_nt: TGCGCCAGCAGCAAACAGTGGACAGATACGCAGTATTTT